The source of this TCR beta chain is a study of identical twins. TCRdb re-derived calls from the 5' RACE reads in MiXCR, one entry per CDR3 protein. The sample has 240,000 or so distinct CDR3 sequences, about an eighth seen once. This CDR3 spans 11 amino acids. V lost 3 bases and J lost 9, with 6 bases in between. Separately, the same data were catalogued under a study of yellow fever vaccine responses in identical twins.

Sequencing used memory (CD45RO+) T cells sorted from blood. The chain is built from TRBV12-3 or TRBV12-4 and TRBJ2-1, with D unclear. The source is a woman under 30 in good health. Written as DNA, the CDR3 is TGTGCCAGCAGTTTCTATCGTGAGCAGTTCTTC. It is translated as CASSFYREQFF.